One sample yielded the 7 T cell receptor beta chains listed below, sequenced in a study of post-analysis software for immune sequencing data. The TCR beta cDNA libraries contained unique molecular identifiers. TCRdb reprocessed the PCR reads via MiXCR and lists one record per CDR3 protein. The data contain under 650,000 distinct CDR3 sequences, around 44% of them singletons. Their antigens are not known. General study results and limits: Patients carried a handful of TRBV segments more frequently than controls did, and TRBV5-6, TRBV5-1 and TRBV20-1 were among them.

Sequenced material: blood. The receptors stem from a girl under 18 with multiple sclerosis.

The table lists this clonotype with a count of one. The chain has TRBV7-9 and TRBJ2-4; a possible D gene is TRBD1 (6 bases). V lost 4 bases and J lost 7, with 14 bases in between. The CDR3 is 14 residues long. Germline CDR1 is SEHNR and CDR2 is FQNEAQ (reference sequence). The CDR3 loop reads CASSSSGQGNIQYF. The CDR3 DNA reads TGTGCCAGCAGCTCATCTGGGCAGGGGAACATTCAGTACTTC.

The chain uses TRBV10-3 and TRBJ2-3; no firm D call. The CDR3 is 14 residues long. Germline lookup yields CDR1 ENHRY and CDR2 SYGVKD. V shed 7 bases and J shed 0 bases, with 11 bases lying between them. DNA for the CDR3: TGTGCCATCATGTCTTCGGCTAGCACAGATACGCAGTATTTT. It is translated as CAIMSSASTDTQYF.

The chain carries TRBV7-2 and TRBJ2-5; D remains ambiguous. The CDR3 has 13 amino acids. Trimming took 5 bases from V and 4 from J, leaving 11 bases between them. CDR1 and CDR2 (germline): SGHTA, FQGNSA. The CDR3 reads CASSPKWGETQYF. The CDR3 DNA reads TGTGCCAGCAGCCCGAAGTGGGGAGAGACCCAGTACTTC.

V usage is TRBV9 and J usage is TRBJ1-1; TRBD1 is a possible D gene (5 bases). V was cut by 2 bases and J by 4 bases, with 12 bases left in between. The CDR3 contains 14 residues. Per the germline V gene, CDR1 is SGDLS and CDR2 is YYNGEE. The CDR3 loop is CASSVGRVSTEAFF. The CDR3 bases are TGTGCCAGCAGCGTTGGCAGGGTAAGCACTGAAGCTTTCTTT. Variable domain in full (rest from reference TRBV9 and TRBJ1-1): DSGVTQTPKHLITATGQRVTLRCSPRSGDLSVYWYQQSLDQGLQFLIQYYNGEERAKGNILERFSAQQFPDLHSELNLSSLELGDSALYFCASSVGRVSTEAFFGQGTRLTVV.

The V gene is TRBV20-1, the J gene TRBJ2-3; 7 bases line up with TRBD2. Germline-derived CDR1 and CDR2 are DFQATT and SNEGSKA (reference sequence). The V and J ends lost 0 bases and 2 bases, in that order; junction bases with no gene match: 11. This CDR3 comprises 17 residues. The CDR3 here is CSARDPGESGVTDTQYF. The CDR3 region has the DNA TGCAGTGCTAGAGACCCCGGAGAGAGCGGGGTCACAGATACGCAGTATTTT.

The chain couples TRBV7-2 to TRBJ2-1; no definite D call. Germline lookup yields CDR1 SGHTA and CDR2 FQGNSA. Trimming left V 2 bases short and J 9 bases short, with 11 bases between. The CDR3 is made up of 13 amino acids. The CDR3 spells CASSLRPSTEQFF. The CDR3 region has the DNA TGTGCCAGCAGCTTACGGCCTTCCACTGAGCAGTTCTTC.

This clonotype has a handful of counts. This may be a read error, as it is one base from a much larger clone. This chain uses TRBV5-5 with TRBJ2-5; D possibly matches TRBD1 or TRBD2 (5 bases each). Trimming stripped 3 bases from V and 1 base from J, with 10 bases between. Germline loops: CDR1 SGHKS, CDR2 YYEKEE (reference sequence). The CDR3 length is 14 residues. CDR3 protein: CASSWGSVQETQYF. CDR3 sequence (DNA): TGTGCCAGCAGCTGGGGGTCTGTCCAAGAGACCCAGTACTTC. The full variable domain, its missing parts supplied by reference TRBV5-5 and TRBJ2-5, is DAGVTQSPTHLIKTRGQQVTLRCSPISGHKSVSWYQQVLGQGPQFIFQYYEKEERGRGNFPDRFSARQFPNYSSELNVNALLLGDSALYLCASSWGSVQETQYFGPGTRLLVL.